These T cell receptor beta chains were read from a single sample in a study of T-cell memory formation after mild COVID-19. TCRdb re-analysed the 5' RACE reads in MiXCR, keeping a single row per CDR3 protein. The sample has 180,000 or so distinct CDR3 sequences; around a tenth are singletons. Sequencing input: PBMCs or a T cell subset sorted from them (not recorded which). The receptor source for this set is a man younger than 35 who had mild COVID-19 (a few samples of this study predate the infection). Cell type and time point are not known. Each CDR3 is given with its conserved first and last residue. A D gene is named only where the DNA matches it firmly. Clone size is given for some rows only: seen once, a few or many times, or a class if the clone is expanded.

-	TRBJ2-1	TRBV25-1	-	CASSDLGQGSYNEQFF	TGTGCCAGCAGTGATCTCGGCCAGGGATCCTACAATGAGCAGTTCTTC
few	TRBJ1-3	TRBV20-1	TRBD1	CSARGTGVVGNTIYF	TGCAGTGCTAGAGGGACAGGGGTGGTTGGAAACACCATATATTTT
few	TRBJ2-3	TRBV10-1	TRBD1	CASSSGGTTDTQYF	TGCGCCAGCAGCTCAGGGGGTACCACAGATACGCAGTATTTT
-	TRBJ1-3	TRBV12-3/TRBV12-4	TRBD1	CASSRQGANTIYF	TGTGCCAGCAGTCGACAGGGGGCGAACACCATATATTTT
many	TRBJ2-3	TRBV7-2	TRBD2	CASSPRRGASPRTDTQYF	TGTGCCAGCAGCCCTCGGCGGGGGGCCTCGCCACGCACAGATACGCAGTATTTT
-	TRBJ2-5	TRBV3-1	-	CASSQGAGLQETQYF	TGTGCCAGCAGCCAAGGAGCCGGACTACAAGAGACCCAGTACTTC
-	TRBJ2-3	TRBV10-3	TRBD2	CAISASGGADTQYF	TGTGCCATCTCCGCTAGCGGGGGTGCAGATACGCAGTATTTT
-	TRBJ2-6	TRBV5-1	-	CASSLANSGANVLTF	TGCGCCAGCAGCTTGGCCAACTCTGGGGCCAACGTCCTGACTTTC
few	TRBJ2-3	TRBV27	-	CASRPLAASTDTQYF	TGTGCCAGCAGGCCTCTGGCCGCTAGCACAGATACGCAGTATTTT
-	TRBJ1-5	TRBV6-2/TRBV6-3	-	CASSQIHGASNQPQHF	TGTGCCAGCAGTCAGATACACGGGGCGAGCAATCAGCCCCAGCATTTT
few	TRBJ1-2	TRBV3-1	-	CASSQGGLTIYGYTF	TGTGCCAGCAGCCAAGGTGGGCTTACCATCTATGGCTACACCTTC
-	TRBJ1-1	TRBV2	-	CASSERGEAFF	TGTGCCAGCAGTGAACGGGGTGAAGCTTTCTTT
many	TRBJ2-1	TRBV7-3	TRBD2	CASSLMAGGSYNEQFF	TGTGCCAGCAGCTTAATGGCGGGGGGCTCCTACAATGAGCAGTTCTTC
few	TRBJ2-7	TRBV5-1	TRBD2	CASSLVASGAEQYF	TGCGCCAGCAGCTTGGTGGCTAGCGGGGCCGAGCAGTACTTC
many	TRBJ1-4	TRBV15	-	CATSRDVSVSELFF	TGTGCCACCAGCAGAGATGTTTCAGTTAGTGAACTGTTTTTT
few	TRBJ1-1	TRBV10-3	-	CAIQALGTEAFF	TGTGCCATTCAGGCGTTGGGCACTGAAGCTTTCTTT
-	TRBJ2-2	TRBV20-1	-	CSARDPAVNTGELFF	TGCAGTGCTAGAGATCCGGCAGTGAACACCGGGGAGCTGTTTTTT
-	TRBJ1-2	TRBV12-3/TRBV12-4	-	CASSLRRDYGYTF	TGTGCCAGCAGTTTACGACGGGACTATGGCTACACCTTC
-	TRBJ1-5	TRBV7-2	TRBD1	CASSPSGTALRPQHF	TGTGCCAGCAGCCCCTCCGGGACAGCCCTTCGCCCCCAGCATTTT
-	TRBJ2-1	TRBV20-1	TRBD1	CSTGARHNEQFF	TGCAGTACAGGGGCTAGACACAATGAGCAGTTCTTC
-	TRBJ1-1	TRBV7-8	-	CASSLQTGNTEAFF	TGTGCCAGCAGCTTGCAAACAGGAAACACTGAAGCTTTCTTT
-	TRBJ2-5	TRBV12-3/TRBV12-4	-	CASSLFLPQETQYF	TGTGCCAGCAGTTTATTCCTACCCCAAGAGACCCAGTACTTC
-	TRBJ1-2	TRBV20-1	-	CSAKINGGYGYTF	TGCAGTGCTAAGATTAATGGGGGCTATGGCTACACCTTC
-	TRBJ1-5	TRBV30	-	CAWSPAGWGNQPQHF	TGTGCCTGGAGTCCGGCGGGGTGGGGCAATCAGCCCCAGCATTTT
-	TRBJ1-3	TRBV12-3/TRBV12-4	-	CASSLETGNTIYF	TGTGCCAGCAGTTTGGAGACTGGAAACACCATATATTTT
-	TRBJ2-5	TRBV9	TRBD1	CASSVGQQKETQYF	TGTGCCAGCAGCGTGGGACAGCAAAAAGAGACCCAGTACTTC
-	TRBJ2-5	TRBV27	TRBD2	CASSSGLAGGLETQYF	TGTGCCAGCAGTTCCGGACTAGCGGGGGGCTTGGAGACCCAGTACTTC
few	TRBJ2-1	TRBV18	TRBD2	CASSPRPVSGGRNEQFF	TGTGCCAGCTCACCACGGCCGGTTAGCGGGGGAAGGAATGAGCAGTTCTTC
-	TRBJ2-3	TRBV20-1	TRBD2	CSARGLAGLRLRSDTQYF	TGCAGTGCTCGAGGACTAGCGGGTCTACGTCTCAGGTCCGATACGCAGTATTTT
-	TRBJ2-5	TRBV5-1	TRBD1	CASSSQGAPQYF	TGCGCCAGCAGCTCCCAGGGGGCCCCTCAGTACTTC
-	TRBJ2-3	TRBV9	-	CASSAEHGRTQYF	TGTGCCAGCAGCGCAGAACACGGGCGAACGCAGTATTTT
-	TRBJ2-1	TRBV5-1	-	CASSIQGDFNEQFF	TGCGCCAGCAGCATACAGGGTGATTTTAATGAGCAGTTCTTC
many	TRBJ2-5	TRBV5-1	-	CASSLGTAMMETQYF	TGCGCCAGCAGCTTGGGGACTGCAATGATGGAGACCCAGTACTTC
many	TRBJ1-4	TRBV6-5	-	CASSYQQGGNEKLFF	TGTGCCAGCAGTTACCAACAGGGCGGTAATGAAAAACTGTTTTTT
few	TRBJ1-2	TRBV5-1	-	CASRGQGNLYGYTF	TGCGCCAGCAGAGGCCAGGGGAATCTCTATGGCTACACCTTC
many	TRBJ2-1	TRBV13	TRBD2	CASSLAGGHNEQFF	TGTGCCAGCAGCCTCGCGGGGGGGCACAATGAGCAGTTCTTC
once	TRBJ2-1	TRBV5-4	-	CASSSAGARYNEQFF	TGTGCCAGCAGCTCGGCGGGGGCCCGATACAATGAGCAGTTCTTC
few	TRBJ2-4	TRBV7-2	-	CASSLLGPRGNIQYF	TGTGCCAGCAGCCTGCTTGGGCCTCGCGGAAACATTCAGTACTTC
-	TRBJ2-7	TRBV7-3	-	CASSPQPSSYEQYF	TGTGCCAGCAGCCCCCAGCCAAGCTCCTACGAGCAGTACTTC
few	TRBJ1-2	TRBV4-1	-	CASSQDRGRTVPSNYGYTF	TGCGCCAGCAGCCAAGATCGAGGCCGGACGGTACCCTCTAACTATGGCTACACCTTC
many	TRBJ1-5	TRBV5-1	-	CASSLLGSNQPQHF	TGCGCCAGCAGCTTACTGGGATCCAATCAGCCCCAGCATTTT
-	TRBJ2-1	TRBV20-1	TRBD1	CSARDTGGPYNEQFF	TGCAGTGCTAGGGATACAGGGGGCCCCTACAATGAGCAGTTCTTC
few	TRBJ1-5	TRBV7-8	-	CASSLVGGINQPQHF	TGTGCCAGCAGCTTAGTTGGGGGTATCAATCAGCCCCAGCATTTT
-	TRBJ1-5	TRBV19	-	CASSRLGGVNSNQPQHF	TGTGCCAGTAGCCGCCTTGGGGGTGTTAATAGCAATCAGCCCCAGCATTTT
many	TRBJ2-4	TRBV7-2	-	CASSYRVDIQYF	TGTGCCAGCAGCTACAGGGTAGACATTCAGTACTTC
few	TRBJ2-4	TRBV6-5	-	CASSYSLGTKNIQYF	TGTGCCAGCAGTTACTCACTGGGCACCAAAAACATTCAGTACTTC
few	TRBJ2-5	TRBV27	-	CASSPWGEPETQYF	TGTGCCAGCAGCCCCTGGGGGGAGCCGGAGACCCAGTACTTC
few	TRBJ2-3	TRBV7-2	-	CASSLVGGAADTQYF	TGTGCCAGCAGCTTAGTGGGGGGGGCGGCGGATACGCAGTATTTT
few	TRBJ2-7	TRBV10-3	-	CAISQGLEQYF	TGTGCCATCAGTCAGGGACTCGAGCAGTACTTC
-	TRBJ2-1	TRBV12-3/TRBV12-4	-	CASSSQQGGEQFF	TGTGCCAGCAGTTCACAACAGGGAGGTGAGCAGTTCTTC
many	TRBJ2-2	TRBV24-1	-	CATSDTFYAGSTGELFF	TGTGCCACCAGTGATACATTTTACGCAGGGAGCACCGGGGAGCTGTTTTTT
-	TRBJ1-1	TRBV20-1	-	CRARSFGNYAEAFF	TGCAGGGCCCGCTCATTCGGGAATTACGCTGAAGCTTTCTTT
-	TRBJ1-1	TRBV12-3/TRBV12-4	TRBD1	CASSLNSDRVGGAFF	TGTGCCAGCAGTTTAAATTCGGACAGGGTGGGAGGAGCTTTCTTT
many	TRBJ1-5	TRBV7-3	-	CASSLIKSGPQTRINNSNQPQHF	TGTGCCAGCAGCTTAATTAAGTCGGGCCCGCAGACCCGAATCAATAATAGCAATCAGCCCCAGCATTTT
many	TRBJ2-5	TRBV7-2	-	CASSLQRQETQYF	TGTGCCAGCAGCTTACAAAGACAAGAGACCCAGTACTTC